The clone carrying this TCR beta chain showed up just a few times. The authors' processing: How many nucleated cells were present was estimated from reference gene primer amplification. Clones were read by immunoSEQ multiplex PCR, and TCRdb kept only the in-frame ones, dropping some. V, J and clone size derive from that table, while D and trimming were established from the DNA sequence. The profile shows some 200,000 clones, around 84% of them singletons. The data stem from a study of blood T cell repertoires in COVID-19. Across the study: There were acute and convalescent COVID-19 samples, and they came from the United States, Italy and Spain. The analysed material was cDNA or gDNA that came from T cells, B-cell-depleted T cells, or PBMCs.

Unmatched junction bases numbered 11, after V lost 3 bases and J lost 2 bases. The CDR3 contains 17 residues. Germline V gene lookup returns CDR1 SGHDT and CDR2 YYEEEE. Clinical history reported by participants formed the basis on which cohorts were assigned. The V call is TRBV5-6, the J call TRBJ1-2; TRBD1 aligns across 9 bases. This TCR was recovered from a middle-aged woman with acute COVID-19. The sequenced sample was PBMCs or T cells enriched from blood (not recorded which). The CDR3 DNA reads TGTGCCAGCAGCTCCTACCAAGGGACAGGGAGGAACTATGGCTACACCTTC. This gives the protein CASSSYQGTGRNYGYTF. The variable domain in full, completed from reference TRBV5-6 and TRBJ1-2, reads DAGVTQSPTHLIKTRGQQVTLRCSPKSGHDTVSWYQQALGQGPQFIFQYYEEEERQRGNFPDRFSGHQFPNYSSELNVNALLLGDSALYLCASSSYQGTGRNYGYTFGSGTRLTVV.